The clone carrying this T cell receptor (beta chain) was seen a few times. Germline CDR1 and CDR2: LGHNA and YSLEER. CDR3 length: 17 amino acids. V was pared by 0 bases and J by 2 bases, with 13 bases between. This sample is part of a study of spatial heterogeneity in lung cancer. Across the whole study: Sequencing was performed on follow-up PBMC samples when available, collected at a median of around 2 years after resection. Combinations of a unique TCR and a UMI were tallied in raw reads, and on average each appeared more than ten times.

Time point reported: blood at routine non-recurrence follow-up after resection. Unsorted whole RNA samples from tumor, nontumor lung or frozen PBMC were sequenced. Each molecule of TCR cDNA was tagged with one unique molecular identifier. TCRdb independently ran MiXCR on the 5' RACE reads; one entry per CDR3 protein. The sample lists over 95,000 distinct CDR3 sequences, more than 10% seen once, with less than 25% in the top ten. The receptor's source is a female donor with early-stage non-small cell lung cancer. The sample consisted of PBMCs, taken at follow-up. The chain combines TRBV4-3 with TRBJ2-2; the D gene is possibly TRBD2 (5 bases). The CDR3 is CASSQEGSGTNTGELFF. The CDR3 nucleotides are TGCGCCAGCAGCCAAGAAGGGAGCGGAACCAACACCGGGGAGCTGTTTTTT.